The source of this T cell receptor beta chain is a study of radiation and T cells in renal cell carcinoma. Study results and limitations: Top tumor clonotypes rose in blood 2 weeks post-radiation, then contracted.

TCRdb's copy holds only in-frame clones and misses some; the assay was immunoSEQ multiplex PCR. Of 15,000 to 20,000 clones listed, roughly 54% are singletons. Regarding this clone: As yet, its antigen is unknown.

The treatment was: 15 Gy SBRT to primary tumor, nephrectomy 4 weeks later. This receptor was taken from a man in his forties or fifties with renal cell carcinoma. Sequencing was performed on tumor tissue, taken from a patient whose treatment included radiotherapy and nephrectomy.

CDR3 nucleotide sequence: TGTGCCAGCAGCGTAGAGAGCAACCTAGCGAACACCGGGGAGCTGTTTTTT. Translation: CASSVESNLANTGELFF. The genes are TRBV9 and TRBJ2-2; D uncertain. The CDR3 is made up of 17 amino acids. The germline gives CDR1 SGDLS, CDR2 YYNGEE. V lost 0 bases and J lost 0, with 12 bases in between.